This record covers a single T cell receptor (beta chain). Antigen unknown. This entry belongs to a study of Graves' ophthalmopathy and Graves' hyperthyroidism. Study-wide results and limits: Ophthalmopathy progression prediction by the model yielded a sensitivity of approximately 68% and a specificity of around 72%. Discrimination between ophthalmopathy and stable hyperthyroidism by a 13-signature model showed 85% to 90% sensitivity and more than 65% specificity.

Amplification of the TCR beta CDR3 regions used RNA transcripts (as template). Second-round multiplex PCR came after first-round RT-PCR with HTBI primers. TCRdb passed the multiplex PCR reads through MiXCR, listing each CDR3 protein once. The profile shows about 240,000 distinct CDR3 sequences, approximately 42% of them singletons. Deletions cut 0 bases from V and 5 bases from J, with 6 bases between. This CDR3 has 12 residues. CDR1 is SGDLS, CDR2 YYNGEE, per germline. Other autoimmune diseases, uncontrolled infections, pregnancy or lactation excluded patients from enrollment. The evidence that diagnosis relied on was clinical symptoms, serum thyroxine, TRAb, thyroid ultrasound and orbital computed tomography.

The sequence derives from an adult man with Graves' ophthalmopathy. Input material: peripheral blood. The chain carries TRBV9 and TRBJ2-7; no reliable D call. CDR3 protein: CASSVVVNEQYF. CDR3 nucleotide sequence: TGTGCCAGCAGCGTAGTAGTCAACGAGCAGTACTTC.